This T cell receptor beta chain was sequenced in a study of blood T cell repertoires in COVID-19. Study context: The study drew acute and convalescent COVID-19 samples from the United States, Italy and Spain. PBMCs, B-cell-depleted T cells, or T cells provided the cDNA or gDNA that made up the material.

Per the original data handling: For nucleated cells, counts were estimated from reference gene primer amplification. The method was immunoSEQ multiplex PCR; TCRdb's version includes in-frame clones alone and lacks a portion of them. Clone size and the V and J calls come from that table; the DNA yielded D and trimming. The sample has around 500,000 clones; 80% to 90% are singletons. The germline V gene encodes CDR1 SGDLS and CDR2 YYNGEE. This CDR3 comprises 16 residues. The J segment lost 2 bases and the V segment lost 5 bases, leaving 8 bases of the junction unmatched. The receptor comes from a human donor in a cohort sampled during active COVID-19. Sequencing input: peripheral blood. The V call is TRBV9, the J call TRBJ2-5; TRBD2 agrees at 11 bases. CDR3 bases: TGTGCCAGCAGTGAGGGGACTAGCGGAGGTCAAGAGACCCAGTACTTC. Its protein is CASSEGTSGGQETQYF.